This entry describes one T cell receptor (beta chain). The germline V gene encodes CDR1 LGHDT and CDR2 YNNKEL (reference sequence). The CDR3 is made up of 13 amino acids. V dropped 3 bases and J dropped 5; count of bases not matched to a gene: 3. Random-hexamer reverse transcription was applied to about 0.5 to 1 ug RNA. TCRdb re-derived calls from the immunoSEQ multiplex PCR reads in MiXCR, one entry per CDR3 protein. The sample shows roughly 80,000 distinct CDR3 sequences, approximately 93% of them seen only once. This sample is drawn from a study of CD8 T cells in Susac syndrome. The chain recombines TRBV3-1 with TRBJ2-7; TRBD1 aligns across 8 bases. This receptor was obtained from a human donor with Susac syndrome. The sequencing sample was made of CD8+ T cells from PBMCs. The DNA for the CDR3 is TGTGCCAGCAGCCAGGACAGGGATGACGAGCAGTACTTC. Protein product: CASSQDRDDEQYF.